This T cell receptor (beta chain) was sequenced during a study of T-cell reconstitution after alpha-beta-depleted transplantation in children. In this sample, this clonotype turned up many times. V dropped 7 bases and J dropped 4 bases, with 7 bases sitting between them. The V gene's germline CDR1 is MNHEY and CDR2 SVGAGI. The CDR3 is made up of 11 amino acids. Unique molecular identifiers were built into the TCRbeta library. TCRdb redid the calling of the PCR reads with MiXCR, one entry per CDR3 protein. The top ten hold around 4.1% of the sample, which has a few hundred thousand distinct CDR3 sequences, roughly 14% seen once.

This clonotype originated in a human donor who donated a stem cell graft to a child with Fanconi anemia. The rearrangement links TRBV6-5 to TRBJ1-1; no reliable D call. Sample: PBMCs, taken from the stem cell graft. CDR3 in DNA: TGTGCCAGCACCAGAGGCACTGAAGCTTTCTTT. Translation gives CASTRGTEAFF.